These 26 T cell receptor beta chains originate from one sample sequenced in a study of T cell repertoires in cytomegalovirus infection. Using its own MiXCR run on the reads, TCRdb lists one record per CDR3 protein. The sample consists of about 130,000 distinct CDR3 sequences, less than 9.5% of them appearing once. Sample: PBMCs. The receptors originated from a human donor in good health (CMV status not recorded). Some clones in this sample may be carry-over from other donors' samples.

This clonotype was recorded many times. CDR3 loop: CASSLDIADTQYF. The CDR3 bases are TGTGCCAGCAGCTTAGACATCGCAGATACGCAGTATTTT. The V and J genes are TRBV7-2 and TRBJ2-3; no definite D call. Germline-derived CDR1 and CDR2 are SGHTA and FQGNSA. The V and J ends lost 1 base and 4 bases respectively, with 6 bases between them. The CDR3 consists of 13 residues.

This clonotype was counted many times. The chain is built from TRBV19 and TRBJ2-1; weak D call: TRBD2 (5 bases). Germline assignment: CDR1 LNHDA and CDR2 SQIVND (reference sequence). The CDR3 consists of 13 residues. Trimming removed 1 base from V and 7 bases from J, with 8 bases in between. CDR3 amino acids: CASSIGSGNEQFF. CDR3 bases: TGTGCCAGTAGTATAGGGTCGGGGAATGAGCAGTTCTTC.

The count of this clonotype is one. This chain connects TRBV28 to TRBJ2-3; 9 bases fit TRBD2. This CDR3 contains 18 residues. The J segment lost 7 bases and the V segment lost 3 bases, leaving 17 bases of the junction unmatched. CDR1 and CDR2 (germline): MDHEN, SYDVKM. The CDR3 DNA sequence: TGTGCCAGCAGTTTTAGCAGTTTGCGGGGGGGCGTGCCTCATACGCAGTATTTT. Protein: CASSFSSLRGGVPHTQYF.

With regard to this clonotype: One junction end does not reproduce the germline sequence, and a read error may be involved. The chain carries TRBV20-1 and TRBJ1-6, with D possibly being TRBD1 (5 bases). CDR1 is DFQATT and CDR2 is SNEGSKA in the germline V gene (reference sequence). The CDR3 covers 14 residues. DNA of the CDR3: TGCAGTGCGGCAGGGAGCTCCTATAATACACCCCTCCACTTT. Protein: CSAAGSSYNTPLHF.

This clonotype was seen at least ten times. The rearrangement links TRBV7-9 to TRBJ1-4; possibly TRBD1 for D (5 bases). Germline CDR1 and CDR2: SEHNR and FQNEAQ (reference sequence). The V end lost 5 bases, the J end lost 7 bases, and 17 bases lay between the germline ends. The CDR3 is made up of 15 amino acids. The DNA for the CDR3 is TGTGCCAGCAGCCGCGTCCGGGGCGATGGTGAAAAACTGTTTTTT. Amino acid sequence: CASSRVRGDGEKLFF.

This clonotype appeared many times. The rearrangement uses TRBV28 and TRBJ1-1, with D possibly matching TRBD1 (5 bases). The V and J ends lost 6 bases and 7 bases respectively, with 18 bases between them. CDR3 length: 14 amino acids. The germline CDR1 and CDR2 sequences are MDHEN and SYDVKM. CDR3 DNA sequence: TGTGCCAGCAGACGGGACCGCGGGCTCTATGAAGCTTTCTTT. This sequence encodes CASRRDRGLYEAFF.

This clonotype was seen many times. V gene TRBV7-9 combines with J gene TRBJ2-3, with TRBD2 matching 8 bases. The CDR3 is 16 amino acids. Losses at the gene ends were 5 bases for V and 3 bases for J; bases not matched to a gene: 10. The germline V gene has CDR1 SEHNR and CDR2 FQNEAQ (reference sequence). The CDR3 protein is CASSPRMRGETDTQYF. CDR3 DNA: TGTGCCAGCAGCCCAAGGATGCGGGGGGAAACAGATACGCAGTATTTT.

This clonotype was recorded many times. The rearrangement links TRBV28 to TRBJ2-1; D not resolved. Trimming removed 6 bases at V and 9 bases at J, with 9 bases between. The CDR3 consists of 11 residues. Germline values: CDR1 MDHEN, CDR2 SYDVKM. The DNA of the CDR3 is TGTGCCAGCAGCTCTCCCCGTGAGCAGTTCTTC. Its translation: CASSSPREQFF.

The chain is built from TRBV20-1 and TRBJ1-5; the D is unclear. Trimming took off 6 bases at V and 5 bases at J, with 14 bases between the two ends. Germline V gene data show CDR1 as DFQATT and CDR2 as SNEGSKA (reference sequence). CDR3 length: 13 amino acids. DNA of the CDR3: TGCAGTGCAAAGTCAATGAGCGATCAGCCCCAGCATTTT. It codes for CSAKSMSDQPQHF.

This clonotype was seen a single time. A read error is likely, as this CDR3 ends without the conserved phenylalanine or tryptophan. V is TRBV19 and J is TRBJ1-2; no clear D. Trimming took 3 bases from V and 7 from J, leaving 12 bases between them. CDR1 and CDR2 from the germline V gene are LNHDA and SQIVND (reference sequence). There are 13 residues in the CDR3. CDR3 amino acids: CASSIMEGRGYTL. CDR3 sequence (DNA): TGTGCCAGTAGTATTATGGAGGGCCGTGGCTACACCCTC.

This rearrangement joins TRBV28 to TRBJ2-1; D call uncertain. The CDR3 contains 12 residues. Germline values: CDR1 MDHEN, CDR2 SYDVKM. In DNA form, the CDR3 reads TGTGCGTGCTCGGTAACCTACAATGAGCAGTTCTTC. Translated, it gives CACSVTYNEQFF.

This clonotype has ten or more counts. This chain uses TRBV7-2 with TRBJ1-5; TRBD1 aligns across 8 bases. CDR1 SGHTA and CDR2 FQGNSA come from the germline V gene. This CDR3 is built from 15 residues. The V gene end was trimmed by 2 bases and the J gene end by 4 bases; junction bases not matched to a gene: 4. Here the CDR3 DNA reads TGTGCCAGCAGCTTACCGCGGACAGGGAATCAGCCCCAGCATTTT. Protein: CASSLPRTGNQPQHF.

This clonotype has a count of ten or more. J is TRBJ1-6 and V is TRBV5-1; D remains ambiguous. The germline V gene has CDR1 SGHRS and CDR2 YFSETQ. V gave up 6 bases and J gave up 13 bases, with 17 bases separating them. The CDR3 runs to 13 residues. DNA of the CDR3: TGCGCCAGCACATCGGACGGGGTTGGTCCCCTCCACTTT. Its translation is CASTSDGVGPLHF. Together with reference TRBV5-1 and TRBJ1-6, the CDR3 gives the full variable domain: KAGVTQTPRYLIKTRGQQVTLSCSPISGHRSVSWYQQTPGQGLQFLFEYFSETQRNKGNFPGRFSGRQFSNSRSEMNVSTLELGDSALYLCASTSDGVGPLHFGNGTRLTVT.

To note about this clonotype: A much larger clone sits a single nucleotide away, making a read error possible. The chain has TRBV29-1 and TRBJ2-2; D is perhaps TRBD2 (5 bases). CDR3 length: 11 amino acids. In germline, CDR1 is SQVTM, CDR2 ANQGSEA. CDR3 amino acids: CSVVSTGDLFF. The CDR3 coding sequence is TGCAGCGTTGTGAGCACCGGGGATCTGTTTTTT.

This clonotype has at least ten counts. This sequence joins TRBV29-1 and TRBJ2-1, with 13 positions matching TRBD2. After removal of 4 bases from V and 10 bases from J, the junction contained 7 bases not matched to a gene. Germline loops: CDR1 SQVTM, CDR2 ANQGSEA. The CDR3 totals 14 residues. The DNA for the CDR3 is TGCAGCGTTGCCCGAACTAGCGGGGGGGCCGAGCAGTTCTTC. It translates to CSVARTSGGAEQFF.

V is TRBV29-1 and J is TRBJ1-1; TRBD1 is a possible D gene (6 bases). V gave up 7 bases and J gave up 10 bases, with 19 bases separating them. CDR3 length equals 12 residues. The germline gives CDR1 SQVTM, CDR2 ANQGSEA. The CDR3 reads CSATDGGQRAFF. CDR3 nucleotides: TGCAGCGCAACAGACGGAGGACAGAGAGCTTTCTTT.

In its sample, this clonotype was seen many times. CDR3 region: CASGGLGAFF. In DNA, the CDR3 is TGTGCCAGCGGGGGCTTGGGTGCTTTCTTT. This chain joins TRBV28 and TRBJ1-1, with D tentatively TRBD1 (6 bases). Germline loops: CDR1 MDHEN, CDR2 SYDVKM. This CDR3 has 10 amino acids. Trimming cost V 8 bases and J 11 bases, with 12 bases left between them. The complete variable domain, with remaining parts taken from reference TRBV28 and TRBJ1-1, reads DVKVTQSSRYLVKRTGEKVFLECVQDMDHENMFWYRQDPGLGLRLIYFSYDVKMKEKGDIPEGYSVSREKKERFSLILESASTNQTSMYLCASGGLGAFFGQGTRLTVV.

In its sample, this clonotype was seen many times. The V and J genes are TRBV2 and TRBJ2-1; no clear D. This CDR3 is 13 amino acids long. V was trimmed by 6 bases and J by 12 bases, leaving 18 bases between them. CDR1 and CDR2 from the germline V gene are SNHLY and FYNNEI. CDR3 loop: CASREPGSVPQFF. Written as DNA, the CDR3 is TGTGCCAGCAGGGAACCGGGCAGCGTACCGCAGTTCTTC.

This clonotype was picked up many times. The chain employs TRBV7-8 and TRBJ2-2; D is perhaps TRBD2 (6 bases). The V end lost 2 bases, the J end lost 1 base, and 8 bases lay between the germline ends. This CDR3 spans 15 amino acids. Germline V gene sequence: CDR1 SGHVS, CDR2 FQNEAQ. The CDR3 DNA is TGTGCCAGCAGCTTACCGGGGGTGAACACCGGGGAGCTGTTTTTT. Its protein product is CASSLPGVNTGELFF.

A few counts support this clonotype. The CDR3 nucleotides read TGTGCTAGTGCCCCAGGGGAACCTGGAAACACCATATATTTT. Translating it yields CASAPGEPGNTIYF. V usage is TRBV12-5 and J usage is TRBJ1-3, with a possible D match to TRBD1 (6 bases). Per germline, CDR1 LGHNT and CDR2 FRNRAP. With 7 bases removed from V and 2 bases from J, the gap between germline ends came to 12 bases. The CDR3 has 14 residues.

The rearrangement uses TRBV2 and TRBJ1-6; no definite D call. This CDR3 has 15 amino acids. Between the trimmed V and J ends, which lost 8 bases and 4 bases, there was a span of 15 bases. Germline V gene data show CDR1 as SNHLY and CDR2 as FYNNEI. CDR3 residues: CASGEETGYNSPLHF. CDR3 in DNA: TGTGCCAGCGGGGAGGAAACTGGATATAATTCACCCCTCCACTTT.

Concerning this clonotype itself: A much larger clonotype is one base distant, so this may be a read error. The chain carries TRBV28 and TRBJ2-7; tentatively, D is TRBD2 (6 bases). Germline assignment: CDR1 MDHEN and CDR2 SYDVKM. This CDR3 has 14 amino acids. DNA for the CDR3: TGTGCCAGCAGTTTATTTAGCGGTTCCTCCGAGCAGTACTTC. It translates to CASSLFSGSSEQYF.

Notes on this clonotype: A read error is possible here, since a much larger clone lies one base away. The chain employs TRBV6-5 and TRBJ2-1, with D hard to call. V was cut by 2 bases and J by 9 bases, with 17 bases left in between. Germline V gives CDR1 MNHEY, CDR2 SVGAGI. The CDR3 totals 15 residues. The CDR3 region is CASSYGRSLGFEQFF. In DNA, the CDR3 is TGTGCCAGCAGTTACGGCAGGTCGTTAGGCTTTGAGCAGTTCTTC.

The V call is TRBV10-3, the J call TRBJ1-1; D gene ambiguous. This CDR3 contains 13 residues. V lost 2 bases and J 11 bases, leaving 15 bases between the germline ends. Germline V gene sequence: CDR1 ENHRY, CDR2 SYGVKD. The CDR3 loop is CAISETKQNRAFF. CDR3 in DNA: TGTGCCATCAGTGAGACGAAACAAAATCGGGCTTTCTTT.

To note about this clonotype: This may be a read error, as it is one base from a much larger clone. The V call is TRBV2, the J call TRBJ2-3; weak D call: TRBD2 (6 bases). Trimming took off 5 bases at V and 2 bases at J, with 11 bases between the two ends. This CDR3 has 14 residues. Germline V gives CDR1 SNHLY, CDR2 FYNNEI. This CDR3 is CASSPLAITDTQYF. The CDR3 DNA is TGTGCCAGCAGTCCCCTAGCGATCACAGATACGCAGTATTTT. The full variable domain, completed using reference TRBV2 and TRBJ2-3, is EPEVTQTPSHQVTQMGQEVILRCVPISNHLYFYWYRQILGQKVEFLVSFYNNEISEKSEIFDDQFSVERPDGSNFTLKIRSTKLEDSAMYFCASSPLAITDTQYFGPGTRLTVL.

A single count supports this clonotype. The missing conserved phenylalanine or tryptophan at the end of this CDR3 makes a read error likely. The chain carries TRBV20-1 and TRBJ2-1; 10 nucleotides agree with TRBD2. This CDR3 is 14 amino acids long. Per germline, CDR1 DFQATT and CDR2 SNEGSKA (reference sequence). Trimming took 3 bases from V and 6 from J; bases not matched to a gene: 5. The CDR3, as DNA: TGCAGTGCTAGTGGTAGCGGGGGGTTCAATGAGCAGTTCTTA. It encodes CSASGSGGFNEQFL.